This paragraph reports one T cell receptor (beta chain). The antigen remains unidentified. The PCR was carried out with 60 Vbeta primers and 13 Jbeta primers. This table comes from immunoSEQ multiplex PCR, and its TCRdb copy is limited to in-frame clones, with some not included. Of 90,000 to 120,000 clones listed, roughly 78% are singletons. These data belong to a study of cytomegalovirus exposure and HLA in healthy donors. Study background: Of the donors genotyped, several hundred in all, about 76% fell in the Caucasian-associated ancestry cluster.

Broader study findings: Among TCR beta chains, those listed as cytomegalovirus-associated numbered more than 150. There were a few CMV-associated chains whose specificity for CMV antigens was confirmed in vitro. Later analysis revealed greater clonal expansion in HLA-associated TCR beta chains than in equally common others.

The germline V gene has CDR1 LNHDA and CDR2 SQIVND (reference sequence). CDR3 length: 15 residues. J gave up 1 base and V 4 bases, and 4 bases lay outside the gene matches. The chain recombines TRBV19 with TRBJ2-3; TRBD1 aligns across 8 bases. Sequences were obtained from PBMCs. The receptor's source is a woman aged 40 to 49 in good health and CMV-seronegative. CDR3 loop: CASSTGQGGTDTQYF. The CDR3 DNA reads as TGTGCCAGTAGTACAGGACAGGGTGGCACAGATACGCAGTATTTT.